These 28 T cell receptor beta chains share one sample of origin, sequenced in a study of blood T cell repertoires in COVID-19. The table came from immunoSEQ multiplex PCR; TCRdb's copy has only in-frame clones and leaves some out. The sample lists fewer than 200,000 clones; about 87% were seen once. The sequencing sample was made of peripheral blood. Every receptor here comes from a woman aged 18-29 years who had recovered from COVID-19.

This sequence joins TRBV2 and TRBJ2-5; maybe TRBD1 (5 bases). CDR3 length equals 14 residues. Trimming took off 2 bases at V and 4 bases at J, with 11 bases between the two ends. CDR1 and CDR2 (germline): SNHLY, FYNNEI. CDR3 DNA sequence: TGTGCCAGCAGTGAATCCGCAGGGCCAGAGACCCAGTACTTC. Its translation is CASSESAGPETQYF.

The rearrangement joins TRBV27 to TRBJ2-3; the D is unclear. V dropped 0 bases and J dropped 3 bases, with 10 bases sitting between them. The CDR3 is 15 residues long. The V gene's germline CDR1 is MNHEY and CDR2 SMNVEV (reference sequence). CDR3 coding DNA: TGTGCCAGCAGTTTATCGAGTTGGGCGACAGATACGCAGTATTTT. Its translation: CASSLSSWATDTQYF.

This clone was counted between two and nine times. The chain is built from TRBV1 and TRBJ1-1; TRBD1, the table's D call, was not compared with the DNA. TRBV1 has pseudogene status. The CDR3 contains 18 residues. CDR3 coding DNA: TGCACCAGCAGCCAAGATCGACAGGCCAGATACAAAAACACTGAAGCTTTCTTT. Encoded protein: CTSSQDRQARYKNTEAFF.

This clone was seen a single time. The chain joins TRBV3-1 (or the pseudogene TRBV3-2) to TRBJ2-7; 8 bases align to TRBD1. Losses at the gene ends were 6 bases for V and 1 base for J; bases not matched to a gene: 11. Germline CDR1 reads LGHDT; CDR2 reads YNNKEL (reference sequence). The CDR3 sequence is 16 residues long. CDR3 nucleotides: TGTGCCAGCAGTCGAGACAGGGGATTCGGATCCTACGAGCAGTACTTC. It specifies CASSRDRGFGSYEQYF.

This chain uses TRBV4-1 with TRBJ2-3; 8 bases are a match to TRBD2. The CDR3 is made up of 16 amino acids. V lost 3 bases and J lost 3; bases outside the gene matches: 8. Germline-derived CDR1 and CDR2 are MGHRA and YSYEKL. CDR3 loop: CASSQGGLASTDTQYF. DNA of the CDR3: TGCGCCAGCAGCCAGGGAGGACTAGCCAGTACAGATACGCAGTATTTT.

The chain links TRBV7-2 to TRBJ2-1, with TRBD2 matching 9 bases. J gave up 6 bases and V 5 bases, and 11 bases lay outside the gene matches. Germline V gives CDR1 SGHTA, CDR2 FQGNSA. CDR3 length equals 16 residues. CDR3 nucleotides: TGTGCCAGCAGCCCAAACCCGACTAGCGGTGCCAATGAGCAGTTCTTC. It encodes CASSPNPTSGANEQFF.

V and J are TRBV3-1 (or the pseudogene TRBV3-2) and TRBJ1-2; possible D gene TRBD1, 6 bases. The CDR3 runs to 15 residues. Germline V gene lookup returns CDR1 LGHDT and CDR2 YNNKEL (reference sequence). V was pared by 3 bases and J by 8 bases, with 19 bases between. CDR3 residues: CASSHPGGGALGYTF. Here the CDR3 DNA reads TGTGCCAGCAGCCATCCGGGGGGCGGGGCGCTCGGCTACACCTTC.

The genes are TRBV29-1 and TRBJ1-1; tentatively, D is TRBD1 (6 bases). The ends were cut back, 7 bases at V and 2 bases at J, with 8 bases in the middle. Germline lookup yields CDR1 SQVTM and CDR2 ANQGSEA. The length of the CDR3 is 11 residues. The chain's CDR3 is CSADRNTEAFF. CDR3 nucleotides: TGCAGCGCGGACAGAAACACTGAAGCTTTCTTT. Full variable domain (missing parts from reference TRBV29-1 and TRBJ1-1): SAVISQKPSRDICQRGTSLTIQCQVDSQVTMMFWYRQQPGQSLTLIATANQGSEATYESGFVIDKFPISRPNLTFSTLTVSNMSPEDSSIYLCSADRNTEAFFGQGTRLTVV.

V is TRBV19 and J is TRBJ2-2, with D tentatively TRBD2 (7 bases). The CDR3 totals 16 residues. Germline CDR1 is LNHDA and CDR2 is SQIVND (reference sequence). V was trimmed by 7 bases and J by 1 base, leaving 16 bases between them. In DNA, the CDR3 is TGTGCCAGTACTTATACGCGGGGGCTGAACACCGGGGAGCTGTTTTTT. This sequence encodes CASTYTRGLNTGELFF.

This chain connects TRBV5-5 to TRBJ1-2; D not certain. CDR3 length equals 15 residues. Trimming removed 0 bases from V and 2 bases from J, with 11 bases in between. CDR1 SGHKS and CDR2 YYEKEE come from the germline V gene (reference sequence). This CDR3 is CASSLVTETNYGYTF. The CDR3 DNA is TGTGCCAGCAGCTTGGTGACGGAGACGAACTATGGCTACACCTTC.

The rearrangement joins TRBV19 to TRBJ1-4, with unresolved D. The germline V and J ends were trimmed by 4 bases and 5 bases, with 11 bases remaining between them. Germline-derived CDR1 and CDR2 are LNHDA and SQIVND (reference sequence). This CDR3 contains 14 residues. DNA for the CDR3: TGTGCCAGTAGTAACCGGGTCCTAAATGAAAAACTGTTTTTT. Translating it yields CASSNRVLNEKLFF.

This sequence joins TRBV19 and TRBJ1-2, with D hard to call. The germline V gene encodes CDR1 LNHDA and CDR2 SQIVND (reference sequence). Trimming removed 6 bases at V and 1 base at J, with 9 bases between. This CDR3 region has 13 residues. The CDR3 DNA sequence: TGTGCCAGTAGGGAGCCCAGTAACTATGGCTACACCTTC. It is translated as CASREPSNYGYTF.

A single count supports this clone. This chain links TRBV5-4 with TRBJ1-6; 7 positions agree with TRBD1. V lost 5 bases to trimming and J lost 10 bases; unmatched junction nucleotides: 6. There are 13 residues in the CDR3. Germline-derived CDR1 and CDR2 are SGHNT and YYREEE (reference sequence). The CDR3 region is CASRTGNGSPLHF. The CDR3 DNA reads TGTGCCAGCAGGACAGGGAACGGATCACCCCTCCACTTT.

The chain has TRBV19 and TRBJ2-3; 10 nucleotides line up with TRBD2. There are 16 residues in the CDR3. The V and J ends lost 5 bases and 6 bases, in that order; junction bases with no gene match: 11. CDR1 and CDR2 (germline): LNHDA, SQIVND (reference sequence). DNA of the CDR3: TGTGCCAGTAGTGGTCGGACTAGCGGTCCAGCCGATACGCAGTATTTT. Translating gives CASSGRTSGPADTQYF.

The chain combines TRBV27 with TRBJ2-7; TRBD2 agrees at 9 bases. CDR3 length equals 14 residues. The J segment lost 5 bases and the V segment lost 5 bases, leaving 7 bases of the junction unmatched. Germline-derived CDR1 and CDR2 are MNHEY and SMNVEV (reference sequence). CDR3 coding DNA: TGTGCCAGCAGTCCAGGGACTAGCTTACACGAGCAGTACGTC. It is translated as CASSPGTSLHEQYV.

The rearrangement uses TRBV2 and TRBJ2-3; tentatively, D is TRBD2 (6 bases). This CDR3 contains 13 residues. Trimming took 6 bases from V and 4 from J, leaving 11 bases between them. CDR1 is SNHLY, CDR2 FYNNEI, per germline. DNA for the CDR3: TGTGCCAGCAGGGGGGGTAGGGCAGATACGCAGTATTTT. Its protein is CASRGGRADTQYF.

The V gene is TRBV5-5, the J gene TRBJ2-3; D is possibly TRBD2 (6 bases). In germline, CDR1 is SGHKS, CDR2 YYEKEE (reference sequence). V was trimmed by 4 bases and J by 2 bases, leaving 14 bases between them. CDR3 length equals 15 residues. This chain's CDR3 is CASSPIGGLTDTQYF. The CDR3 DNA reads TGTGCCAGCAGCCCTATCGGGGGACTCACAGATACGCAGTATTTT.

The J gene is TRBJ1-3, the V gene TRBV11-2, with TRBD1 as a possible D gene (6 bases). The germline V gene encodes CDR1 SGHAT and CDR2 FQNNGV. The CDR3 spans 14 residues. V shed 3 bases and J shed 5 bases, with 11 bases lying between them. The CDR3 sequence: CASSFRGTRNTIYF. In DNA, the CDR3 is TGTGCCAGCAGCTTCAGGGGTACCCGAAACACCATATATTTT.

The chain employs TRBV27 and TRBJ1-5; perhaps TRBD1 as D (5 bases). CDR1 is MNHEY and CDR2 is SMNVEV in the germline V gene (reference sequence). The CDR3 is 16 residues long. V was pared by 0 bases and J by 1 base, with 10 bases between. Here the CDR3 reads CASSLSRAGSNQPQHF. CDR3 nucleotide sequence: TGTGCCAGCAGTTTATCAAGGGCAGGGAGCAATCAGCCCCAGCATTTT.

Of note for this clone: Other DNA sequences within the sample encode an identical CDR3. The chain joins TRBV9 to TRBJ2-2, with 10 bases that match TRBD2. The junction had 4 bases not matched to a gene; V was cut back by 2 bases and J by 0 bases. CDR3 size: 17 residues. Germline V gene sequence: CDR1 SGDLS, CDR2 YYNGEE. The CDR3 loop reads CASSVGLAGANTGELFF. In DNA form, the CDR3 reads TGTGCCAGCAGCGTGGGCCTAGCGGGGGCGAACACCGGGGAGCTGTTTTTT. Drawing the rest from reference TRBV9 and TRBJ2-2, the complete variable domain is DSGVTQTPKHLITATGQRVTLRCSPRSGDLSVYWYQQSLDQGLQFLIQYYNGEERAKGNILERFSAQQFPDLHSELNLSSLELGDSALYFCASSVGLAGANTGELFFGEGSRLTVL.

The chain uses TRBV30 and TRBJ2-5; TRBD1 is a possible D gene (6 bases). V was trimmed by 5 bases and J by 7 bases, leaving 17 bases between them. CDR3 length: 13 amino acids. The germline V gene has CDR1 GTSNPN and CDR2 SVGIG (reference sequence). The chain's CDR3 is CAWGKQGRGTQYF. In DNA, the CDR3 is TGTGCCTGGGGGAAACAGGGTAGGGGGACCCAGTACTTC.

The rearrangement links TRBV7-8 to TRBJ2-1; 11 nucleotides match TRBD1. The CDR3 is made up of 13 amino acids. Germline V gene lookup returns CDR1 SGHVS and CDR2 FQNEAQ. The ends lost 2 bases at V and 15 bases at J; junction bases unmatched: 6. The CDR3 bases are TGTGCCAGCAGCTTAATGCCCGGGACAGGGGGGTTCTTC. This translates into CASSLMPGTGGFF.

The gene calls are TRBV5-1 and TRBJ2-1; TRBD2 matches at 8 bases. This CDR3 is 15 amino acids long. From germline, CDR1 is SGHRS and CDR2 YFSETQ. With V trimmed by 0 bases and J by 7 bases, 6 bases remained unmatched. The CDR3 here is CASSLATGGQNEQFF. In DNA form, the CDR3 reads TGCGCCAGCAGCTTGGCGACGGGGGGGCAGAATGAGCAGTTCTTC.

This rearrangement joins TRBV7-9 to TRBJ1-2; D gene unclear. Trimming took off 2 bases at V and 7 bases at J, with 20 bases between the two ends. The CDR3 covers 16 residues. Germline V gene lookup returns CDR1 SEHNR and CDR2 FQNEAQ (reference sequence). CDR3 residues: CASSLSYGQADGGYTF. The CDR3 bases are TGTGCCAGCAGCTTAAGCTATGGGCAGGCAGATGGTGGCTACACCTTC. The full variable domain, in which reference TRBV7-9 and TRBJ1-2 provide the parts outside the CDR3, is DTGVSQNPRHKITKRGQNVTFRCDPISEHNRLYWYRQTLGQGPEFLTYFQNEAQLEKSRLLSDRFSAERPKGSFSTLEIQRTEQGDSAMYLCASSLSYGQADGGYTFGSGTRLTVV.

This clone was detected once. The gene calls are TRBV4-2 and TRBJ2-1; TRBD2 matches at 10 bases. V was pared by 1 base and J by 9 bases, with 6 bases of the junction left unmatched. Germline V gene sequence: CDR1 LGHNA, CDR2 YNFKEQ. The CDR3 loop spans 15 amino acids. The chain's CDR3 is CASSQGTTSGSEQFF. The CDR3, as DNA: TGTGCCAGCAGCCAAGGCACGACTAGCGGGTCTGAGCAGTTCTTC.

The chain has TRBV7-2 and TRBJ2-7, with 10 bases aligning to TRBD1. With 3 bases clipped from V and 6 bases from J, the junction kept 5 bases outside the gene matches. The CDR3 totals 14 residues. The germline CDR1 and CDR2 sequences are SGHTA and FQGNSA. CDR3 residues: CASSLGQGRGEQYF. DNA for the CDR3: TGTGCCAGCAGCTTGGGACAGGGGCGAGGCGAGCAGTACTTC.

The rearrangement links TRBV5-1 to TRBJ1-6, with D unclear. This CDR3 is 16 amino acids long. The V and J ends lost 5 bases and 7 bases respectively, with 19 bases between them. Germline-derived CDR1 and CDR2 are SGHRS and YFSETQ. CDR3 DNA sequence: TGCGCCAGCAGTGGAGGCAGCCAAACCAAAAATTCACCCCTCCACTTT. Its translation is CASSGGSQTKNSPLHF. Full variable domain (rest looked up from reference TRBV5-1 and TRBJ1-6): KAGVTQTPRYLIKTRGQQVTLSCSPISGHRSVSWYQQTPGQGLQFLFEYFSETQRNKGNFPGRFSGRQFSNSRSEMNVSTLELGDSALYLCASSGGSQTKNSPLHFGNGTRLTVT.

The CDR3 DNA sequence: TGTGCCAGCAGCGTAGTAGGGGGAGCTCCGTATTTT. This translates into CASSVVGGAPYF. The chain employs TRBV9 and TRBJ2-3; tentative D call: TRBD1 (6 bases). The V end lost 0 bases, the J end lost 14 bases, and 13 bases lay between the germline ends. This CDR3 spans 12 amino acids. CDR1 SGDLS and CDR2 YYNGEE come from the germline V gene.